This TCR beta chain stems from a study of CD8 T cells in ankylosing spondylitis. Study outcomes and limitations: Seven to nine highly homologous variants formed a TCR beta motif that appeared characteristic of ankylosing spondylitis blood.

As to this clonotype: Its antigen is currently unknown.

Library preparation for TCR beta used quantitative 5'-RACE with molecular barcodes. One entry per CDR3 protein results from TCRdb running MiXCR on the 5' RACE reads. This sample yields approximately 140,000 distinct CDR3 sequences, of which 17% are seen a single time; 30% to 35% belongs to the top ten. V was pared by 0 bases and J by 3 bases, with 9 bases between. The CDR3 extends over 14 amino acids. Per germline, CDR1 MGHDK and CDR2 SYGVNS. This chain joins TRBV25-1 and TRBJ2-7; D unresolved. This sequence was found in a male donor with ankylosing spondylitis. Sequences were obtained from blood, either unsorted or a sorted T cell fraction (not recorded which). The CDR3 DNA follows: TGTGCCAGCAGTGAATATTCCGAGGACTACGAGCAGTACTTC. This translates into CASSEYSEDYEQYF.